These T cell receptor beta chains were read from a single sample in a study of blood T cells in healthy people across ages. TCRdb itself ran the 5' RACE reads through MiXCR, one entry per CDR3 protein. The sample holds some 1.5 million distinct CDR3 sequences, approximately 30% seen once. Sequencing was performed on blood. These receptors all stem from a woman younger than 45 in good health. The CDR3 runs from the conserved cysteine through the conserved F or W. The D gene is left open where the match is weak. Rows may omit the clone size; those that give it use once, few, many or a size class.

D gene	V gene	J gene	CDR3 length	clone size	CDR3 DNA	CDR3 protein
NA	TRBV28	TRBJ2-3	11	few	TGTGCCAGCAGTTGGGAAAATACGCAGTATTTT	CASSWENTQYF
NA	TRBV5-1	TRBJ2-1	15	NA	TGCGCCAGCAGCTCAGGGGCACAGTCCTACAATGAGCAGTTCTTC	CASSSGAQSYNEQFF
NA	TRBV6-1	TRBJ2-1	13	NA	TGTGCCAGTCACCCCGCTTGGGAACCAGAGCAGTTCTTC	CASHPAWEPEQFF
NA	TRBV6-5	TRBJ2-5	15	NA	TGTGCCAGCAGTTACTCAACAGGGTCCTTCTACGACCAGTACTTC	CASSYSTGSFYDQYF
NA	TRBV29-1	TRBJ1-4	12	NA	TGCAGCGTTGGAGACGTAGATGAAAAACTGTTTTTT	CSVGDVDEKLFF
TRBD2	TRBV19	TRBJ2-1	16	NA	TGTGCCAGTAGTGGGCTCCGCGGGAGCCAGGACAATGAGCAGTTCTTC	CASSGLRGSQDNEQFF
NA	TRBV12-3/TRBV12-4	TRBJ1-2	14	many	TGTGCCAGCACTCCTAACGGGACGCCTGGCGGCTACACCTTC	CASTPNGTPGGYTF
NA	TRBV6-5	TRBJ2-7	15	NA	TGTGCCAGCAGTTCCCCGGTCAGGTCCAACTACGAGCAGTACTTC	CASSSPVRSNYEQYF
TRBD1	TRBV7-3	TRBJ1-3	16	NA	TGTGCCAGCAGCTTAAAAGGGACAGGGTCTGGAAACACCATATATTTT	CASSLKGTGSGNTIYF
TRBD1	TRBV27	TRBJ1-1	12	few	TGTGCCAGCAGCTCGACAGGGTCGCAAGCTTTCTTT	CASSSTGSQAFF
NA	TRBV29-1	TRBJ2-5	12	few	TGCAGCGCGAACAGGGTCGGAGAGACCCAGTACTTC	CSANRVGETQYF
NA	TRBV6-6	TRBJ2-3	12	few	TGTGCCAGCAGTTACCAGCCGGATACGCAGTATTTT	CASSYQPDTQYF
TRBD2	TRBV6-2/TRBV6-3	TRBJ2-5	19	few	TGTGCCAGCAGTTATCCGCATGGTCGAGCGGGAGGGCCGGGCAATGAGCAGTACTTC	CASSYPHGRAGGPGNEQYF
NA	TRBV9	TRBJ2-1	15	NA	TGTGCCAGCAGCCCGTGGCTAGGGGTAAGCAGTGAGCAGTTCTTC	CASSPWLGVSSEQFF
TRBD2	TRBV9	TRBJ2-1	16	many	TGTGCCAGCAGCGGCAGGGGGCTAGCGGGAGCCAATGAGCAGTTCTTC	CASSGRGLAGANEQFF
NA	TRBV12-3/TRBV12-4	TRBJ1-2	15	NA	TGTGCCAGCAGTTTACATGGGGGACCTAACTATGGCTACACCTTC	CASSLHGGPNYGYTF
NA	TRBV3-1	TRBJ1-4	16	NA	TGTGCCAGCAGCCCGTCAGGAGGGGCAACTAATGAAAAACTGTTTTTT	CASSPSGGATNEKLFF
TRBD1	TRBV18	TRBJ1-1	14	few	TGTGCCAGCTCAGAACAGGGGGACGACACTGAAGCTTTCTTT	CASSEQGDDTEAFF
TRBD2	TRBV7-7	TRBJ2-5	15	NA	TGTGCCAGCAGCTTAGGCTCTAGCGGGATTGGGACCCAGTACTTC	CASSLGSSGIGTQYF
NA	TRBV29-1	TRBJ2-3	14	NA	TGCAGCGTGGAACTAGCCGCCAGCACAGATACGCAGTATTTT	CSVELAASTDTQYF
NA	TRBV7-6	TRBJ2-7	14	many	TGTGCCAGCAGCTCGACAGGTAAAACCTACGAGCAGTACTTC	CASSSTGKTYEQYF
NA	TRBV12-3/TRBV12-4	TRBJ1-1	14	few	TGTGCCAGCAGGGGACGGGCCATGAACACTGAAGCTTTCTTT	CASRGRAMNTEAFF
NA	TRBV6-1	TRBJ1-1	14	NA	TGTGCCAGCAGCCACAGGAACCTGGGGACTGAAGCTTTCTTT	CASSHRNLGTEAFF
NA	TRBV11-2	TRBJ2-1	17	NA	TGTGCCAGCAGCTTAGATGAGAGGGGGTCCTCCTACAATGAGCAGTTCTTC	CASSLDERGSSYNEQFF
TRBD2	TRBV10-3	TRBJ2-1	15	many	TGTGCCATCAGGGTAGCGGGAGATTCCTACAATGAGCAGTTCTTC	CAIRVAGDSYNEQFF
TRBD2	TRBV20-1	TRBJ2-1	15	many	TGCAGTGCTAGTACCAGCGGGGGGACCTACAATGAGCAGTTCTTC	CSASTSGGTYNEQFF
TRBD2	TRBV20-1	TRBJ2-5	14	many	TGCAGTGCTAGAGAAGGCGGGAGTGGAGAGACCCAGTACTTC	CSAREGGSGETQYF
NA	TRBV12-3/TRBV12-4	TRBJ1-2	11	NA	TGTGCCAGCGAGCCCGGCGGTGGCTACACCTTC	CASEPGGGYTF
NA	TRBV5-1	TRBJ1-2	14	many	TGCGCCAGCAGCCGAACTACAGGGTTGGGCGGCTACACCTTC	CASSRTTGLGGYTF
NA	TRBV7-9	TRBJ2-6	14	many	TGTGCCCGGTCGACAGGCTCTGGGGCCAACGTCCTGACTTTC	CARSTGSGANVLTF
NA	TRBV2	TRBJ1-5	15	few	TGTGCCAGCAGTGCCACGGGACATAGCAATCAGCCCCAGCATTTT	CASSATGHSNQPQHF
TRBD2	TRBV14	TRBJ2-3	18	NA	TGTGCCAGCAGCCAGCCGGGACTAGCGGGGGGTATTCCAGATACGCAGTATTTT	CASSQPGLAGGIPDTQYF
NA	TRBV9	TRBJ1-4	14	few	TGTGCCAGCAGCGTAGGCGTAACTAATGAAAAACTGTTTTTT	CASSVGVTNEKLFF
NA	TRBV10-1	TRBJ2-1	17	NA	TGCGCCAGCAGTGACCCAAAAGACTCGAACTCGGGGAATGAGCAGTTCTTC	CASSDPKDSNSGNEQFF
TRBD1	TRBV7-2	TRBJ2-5	15	few	TGTGCCAGCAGCTTAGGGTACAGGGGCCGGGAGACCCAGTACTTC	CASSLGYRGRETQYF
NA	TRBV5-1	TRBJ2-2	14	NA	TGCGCCAGCAGCTTAGGGGGAACCAACGGGGAGCTGTTTTTT	CASSLGGTNGELFF
NA	TRBV20-1	TRBJ2-7	13	NA	TGCAGTGCTAGAGTGCGTTCGTGGGGCGAGCAGTACTTC	CSARVRSWGEQYF
NA	TRBV28	TRBJ1-2	12	few	TGTGCCAGCAGTTCCCAATTCGGCGGCTACACCTTC	CASSSQFGGYTF
TRBD2	TRBV6-2/TRBV6-3	TRBJ2-1	16	few	TGTGCCAGCAGTCCCGGAATAGCGGGAGGGTACAATGAGCAGTTCTTC	CASSPGIAGGYNEQFF
NA	TRBV5-1	TRBJ1-2	17	few	TGCGCCAGCAGCTCAGAAGAACGGGGCTCTTCTAACTATGGCTACACCTTC	CASSSEERGSSNYGYTF
TRBD1	TRBV3-1	TRBJ1-2	14	few	TGTGCCAGCAGGGACCTGACAGGGAACTATGGCTACACCTTC	CASRDLTGNYGYTF
TRBD2	TRBV7-3	TRBJ2-1	20	NA	TGTGCCAGCAACTTAAGAGCGGGGGGGACGATAGGCCTTGTTAACAATGAGCAGTTCTTC	CASNLRAGGTIGLVNNEQFF
NA	TRBV19	TRBJ2-2	16	few	TGTGCCAGTAGTAGACAACTAGGGGCGAACACCGGGGAGCTGTTTTTT	CASSRQLGANTGELFF
TRBD1	TRBV7-8	TRBJ2-5	15	many	TGTGCCAGCAGCTTGGGGACAGGGGGCCTAGAGACCCAGTACTTC	CASSLGTGGLETQYF
TRBD2	TRBV12-3/TRBV12-4	TRBJ2-7	15	NA	TGTGCCAGCAGCTCGGGGGCGGGGGGGTCCAACGAGCAGTACTTC	CASSSGAGGSNEQYF
NA	TRBV12-3/TRBV12-4	TRBJ2-3	13	NA	TGTGCCAGCAGTTTGGTGAGTTCAGATGCGCAGTATTTT	CASSLVSSDAQYF
NA	TRBV6-4	TRBJ1-4	11	many	TGTGCCTCGGGATATCGGGAAAAACTGTTTTTT	CASGYREKLFF
NA	TRBV7-8	TRBJ2-1	12	NA	TGTGCCAGCAGCTTAATGGCAGGGAGTTGGTTCTTC	CASSLMAGSWFF
TRBD1	TRBV5-1	TRBJ2-1	14	NA	TGCGCCAGCAGCTTCGTGAAGGGGGCCAATGATCAGTTCTTC	CASSFVKGANDQFF
TRBD1	TRBV10-3	TRBJ2-7	12	many	TGTGCCATCGGGACAGAGCCCTACGAGCAGTACTTC	CAIGTEPYEQYF
NA	TRBV12-3/TRBV12-4	TRBJ2-5	15	once	TGTGCCAGCAGTCCCGGCGGGGTCCTACAAGAGACCCAGTACTTC	CASSPGGVLQETQYF